This T cell receptor (beta chain) was identified during a study of blood T cell repertoires in COVID-19. Looking at the study overall: Acute and convalescent COVID-19 samples came from the United States, Italy and Spain.

Clones were read by immunoSEQ multiplex PCR, and TCRdb kept only the in-frame ones, dropping some. The sample shows fewer than 300,000 clones, 85% of them seen only once. Losses at the gene ends were 4 bases for V and 7 bases for J; bases not matched to a gene: 2. CDR1 and CDR2 (germline): SEHNR, FQNEAQ (reference sequence). The length of the CDR3 is 13 residues. Sequenced sample: peripheral blood. The chain employs TRBV7-9 and TRBJ2-7; 12 nucleotides agree with TRBD2. This receptor was taken from a human donor in a cohort sampled during active COVID-19. DNA of the CDR3: TGTGCCAGCAGCTCCGGACTAGCGGGGGAGCAGTACTTC. This sequence encodes CASSSGLAGEQYF.